These 11 T cell receptor beta chains share one sample of origin, sequenced in a study of cytomegalovirus exposure and HLA in healthy donors. Researchers ran the PCR with 60 Vbeta and 13 Jbeta primers. The method was immunoSEQ multiplex PCR; TCRdb's version includes in-frame clones alone and lacks a portion of them. This sample has 200,000 to 250,000 clones, with over 80% found just once. The source material was PBMCs. The source is a boy aged 2 to 10 in good health and CMV-seronegative.

The chain recombines TRBV11-3 with TRBJ2-3, with 7 bases aligning to TRBD2. The J segment lost 1 base and the V segment lost 5 bases, leaving 12 bases of the junction unmatched. In germline, CDR1 is SGHNT, CDR2 YENEEA. This CDR3 contains 17 residues. CDR3 residues: CASSPRGGLSGTDTQYF. CDR3 bases: TGTGCCAGCAGCCCCCGGGGAGGGCTGAGCGGCACAGATACGCAGTATTTT.

This chain uses TRBV6-5 with TRBJ2-3; possibly TRBD2 for D (6 bases). The CDR3 is 13 residues long. Germline CDR1 MNHEY, CDR2 SVGAGI. V was pared by 5 bases and J by 5 bases, with 11 bases between. The CDR3 region has the DNA TGTGCCAGCAGTCGGGACTCACTAGATACGCAGTATTTT. Residues: CASSRDSLDTQYF.

This clone has a single count. The V gene is TRBV6-5, the J gene TRBJ2-3; TRBD2 matches at 10 bases. After removal of 7 bases from V and 5 bases from J, the junction contained 9 bases not matched to a gene. Germline CDR1 MNHEY, CDR2 SVGAGI. The CDR3 covers 15 residues. In nucleotides, the CDR3 is TGTGCCAGCAAAGCGTACAGCGGGAGGGTAGATACGCAGTATTTT. Amino acid sequence: CASKAYSGRVDTQYF.

The chain combines TRBV9 with TRBJ1-4, with 8 positions matching TRBD1. There are 13 residues in the CDR3. Germline loops: CDR1 SGDLS, CDR2 YYNGEE. Unmatched junction bases numbered 4, after V lost 4 bases and J lost 8 bases. CDR3 loop: CASSPQGGEKLFF. Here the CDR3 DNA reads TGTGCCAGCAGCCCACAGGGGGGGGAAAAACTGTTTTTT.

The V and J genes are TRBV11-2 and TRBJ2-5; no clear D gene. V lost 5 bases to trimming and J lost 5 bases, with 6 bases between them. The CDR3 is 11 amino acids. Germline V gene data show CDR1 as SGHAT and CDR2 as FQNNGV. CDR3 DNA sequence: TGTGCCAGCAGCACCGCGGAGACCCAGTACTTC. Translation gives CASSTAETQYF.

In regard to this clone: This specimen includes other DNA sequences encoding the same CDR3. The chain joins TRBV27 to TRBJ2-7, with 8 bases matching TRBD1. The CDR3 runs to 14 residues. J was trimmed by 2 bases and V by 3 bases; bases with no gene match: 3. CDR1 is MNHEY and CDR2 is SMNVEV in the germline V gene (reference sequence). The CDR3 DNA is TGTGCCAGCAGTTTGGGGACAGGACCCTACGAGCAGTACTTC. Protein: CASSLGTGPYEQYF.

This chain connects TRBV5-1 to TRBJ1-2; D gene ambiguous. CDR1 is SGHRS, CDR2 YFSETQ, per germline. The CDR3 is 14 residues long. The V end lost 0 bases, the J end lost 4 bases, and 10 bases lay between the germline ends. The CDR3 DNA is TGCGCCAGCAGCTTGGGTGGAGGCAGCTATGGCTACACCTTC. Protein product: CASSLGGGSYGYTF.

This chain joins TRBV30 and TRBJ1-4; TRBD1 matches 9 bases. CDR1 is GTSNPN, CDR2 SVGIG, per germline (reference sequence). The CDR3 has 15 amino acids. With 0 bases clipped from V and 4 bases from J, the junction kept 3 bases outside the gene matches. For the CDR3, the DNA is TGTGCCTGGAGTGTATCGGGACAGGGTAATGAAAAACTGTTTTTT. As protein: CAWSVSGQGNEKLFF.

The J gene is TRBJ2-7, the V gene TRBV14; possible D gene TRBD1, 5 bases. The CDR3 is 15 amino acids. Germline V gene lookup returns CDR1 SGHDN and CDR2 FVKESK. Trimming pared 1 base from V and 6 bases from J, leaving 16 bases between. CDR3 bases: TGTGCCAGCAGCCAAGGGGCAGGTAGGGGTTGCGAGCAGTACTTC. Translated, it gives CASSQGAGRGCEQYF.

The chain combines TRBV6-1 with TRBJ2-5, with 10 nucleotides matching TRBD2. TRBJ2-7 explains the end of the DNA better; the J call may be wrong. This CDR3 has 15 residues. CDR1 is MNHNS, CDR2 SASEGT, per germline. The chain's CDR3 is CASSAEPAGGIEQYF. DNA of the CDR3: TGTGCCAGCAGCGCAGAACCAGCGGGAGGGATCGAGCAGTACTTC.

The chain combines TRBV7-8 with TRBJ1-2, with D possibly matching TRBD1 (5 bases). This CDR3 has 12 residues. Germline CDR1 and CDR2: SGHVS and FQNEAQ. The V end was cut by 5 bases, the J end by 6 bases, with 10 bases between. The CDR3 DNA reads TGTGCCAGCAGCCAACTCAGGGATGGCTACACCTTC. Protein sequence: CASSQLRDGYTF. Based on the CDR3 plus reference TRBV7-8 and TRBJ1-2, the full variable domain is GAGVSQSPRYKVAKRGQDVALRCDPISGHVSLFWYQQALGQGPEFLTYFQNEAQLDKSGLPSDRFFAERPEGSVSTLKIQRTQQEDSAVYLCASSQLRDGYTFGSGTRLTVV.